This entry is about one T cell receptor (beta chain). There is no known antigen for this receptor. No per-base quality is available; no much larger clone lies one base away. Libraries were made using PCR. Data came from an Illumina HiSeq 2500. TCR libraries were prepared with molecular barcoding, using unique molecular identifiers to normalize TCRbeta repertoire quantification. TCRdb's own reprocessing of the public reads used fastp at Q25 and MiXCR and kept productive beta chains. Rows with a matching CDR3 protein are joined into one entry that keeps the most common DNA and genes. The sample has about a million distinct CDR3 sequences on record, about 29% of them singletons. Over 25% of the sample goes to the ten largest clones. The record originates from a study of T-cell reconstitution after alpha-beta-depleted transplantation in children (dated by TCRdb to the mid-2010s). About the investigation overall: Using TCR repertoire profiling, the study followed T-cell immune reconstitution in a quantitative way in children after TCRalphabeta/CD19-depleted allogeneic hematopoietic cell transplantation. Here is what the overall study found, with its caveats: The high TCRbeta diversity at day 60 in some patients was ascribed to recipient T cells and intrathymic progenitors that had survived conditioning. The apparently early recovery of alphabetaT-cell counts about two months after transplant reportedly depended on only several hundred rapidly expanded clones that came from non-depleted graft cells. Over subsequent months, a decline in hyperexpanded clone frequencies was noted, and after one year, T-cell counts and TCRbeta diversity were mostly ascribed to newly produced T cells.

The treatment or condition label, as the study defines it: allogeneic hematopoietic cell transplantation with graft depleted of TCRalphabeta T cells and CD19 B cells. The children who served as transplant recipients had been given grafts of TCRalphabeta/CD19-depleted allogeneic hematopoietic cells. The germline V gene specifies SGHTA as CDR1 and FQGNSA as CDR2. The CDR3 covers 15 residues, taking in both the cysteine and the phenylalanine. CDR3 DNA only is kept here, 45 bases in frame from base 1. V is reduced by 0 bases and J by 5 bases, leaving a spacing of 11 bases between them. The sequencing here drew on PBMCs, mostly from graft donor cells, taken 360 days after TCRalphabeta/CD19-depleted stem cell transplant. The TCR comes from a boy younger than two who had a stem cell transplant for SCID, so the T cells may come from the graft donor. The chain was built from TRBV7-2 and TRBJ2-1; the D gene cannot be resolved beyond TRBD1 or TRBD2, each matching 5 bases. The DNA sequence is TGTGCCAGCAGCTTAGCCTCGGGACGGCACAATGAGCAGTTCTTC. It translates as CASSLASGRHNEQFF. Here the CDR3 is joined to the reference TRBV7-2 and TRBJ2-1 genes, and the full variable domain is: GAGVSQSPSNKVTEKGKDVELRCDPISGHTALYWYRQSLGQGLEFLIYFQGNSAPDKSGLPSDRFSAERTGGSVSTLTIQRTQQEDSAVYLCASSLASGRHNEQFFGPGTRLTVL.